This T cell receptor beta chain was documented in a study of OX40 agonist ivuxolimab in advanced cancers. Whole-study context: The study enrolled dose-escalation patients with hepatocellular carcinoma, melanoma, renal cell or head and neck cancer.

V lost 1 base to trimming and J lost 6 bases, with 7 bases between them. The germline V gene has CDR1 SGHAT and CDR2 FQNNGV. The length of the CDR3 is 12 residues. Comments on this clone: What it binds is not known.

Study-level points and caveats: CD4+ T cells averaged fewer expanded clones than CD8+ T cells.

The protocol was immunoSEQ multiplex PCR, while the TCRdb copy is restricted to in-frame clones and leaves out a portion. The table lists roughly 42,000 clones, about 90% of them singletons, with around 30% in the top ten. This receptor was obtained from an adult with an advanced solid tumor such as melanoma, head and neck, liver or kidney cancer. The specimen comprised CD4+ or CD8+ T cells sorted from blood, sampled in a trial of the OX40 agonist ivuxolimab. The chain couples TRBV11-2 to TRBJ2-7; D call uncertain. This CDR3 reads CASSLVGSEQYF. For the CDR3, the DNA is TGTGCCAGCAGCTTAGTTGGTTCCGAGCAGTACTTC. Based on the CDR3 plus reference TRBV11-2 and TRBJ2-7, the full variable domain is EAGVAQSPRYKIIEKRQSVAFWCNPISGHATLYWYQQILGQGPKLLIQFQNNGVVDDSQLPKDRFSAERLKGVDSTLKIQPAKLEDSAVYLCASSLVGSEQYFGPGTRLTVT.